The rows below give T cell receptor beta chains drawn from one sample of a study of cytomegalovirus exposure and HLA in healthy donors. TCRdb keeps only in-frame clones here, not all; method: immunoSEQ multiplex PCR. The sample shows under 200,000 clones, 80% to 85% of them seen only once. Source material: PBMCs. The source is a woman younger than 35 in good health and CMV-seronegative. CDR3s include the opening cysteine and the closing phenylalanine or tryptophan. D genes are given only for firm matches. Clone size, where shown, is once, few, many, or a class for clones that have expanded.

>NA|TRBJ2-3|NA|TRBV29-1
CSVVRGSTDTQYF
TGCAGCGTTGTTAGGGGGAGCACAGATACGCAGTATTTT
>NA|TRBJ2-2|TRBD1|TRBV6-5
CAAKRTGSPTGELFF
TGTGCCGCAAAGAGGACAGGGAGTCCCACCGGGGAGCTGTTTTTT
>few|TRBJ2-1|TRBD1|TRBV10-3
CAISDPLTGTNEQFF
TGTGCCATCAGTGACCCGTTGACAGGGACGAATGAGCAGTTCTTC
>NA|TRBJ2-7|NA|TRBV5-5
CASSPGTYYEQYF
TGTGCCAGCAGCCCTGGGACTTACTACGAGCAGTACTTC
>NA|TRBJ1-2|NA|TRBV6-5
CASSYSPVTYGYTF
TGTGCCAGCAGTTACTCCCCAGTAACCTATGGCTACACCTTC
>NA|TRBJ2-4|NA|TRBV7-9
CASSLRAGTLRGNIQYF
TGTGCCAGCAGCTTAAGGGCAGGGACCCTCAGGGGAAACATTCAGTACTTC
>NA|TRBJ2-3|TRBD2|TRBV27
CASSRGTIYTDTQYF
TGTGCCAGCAGTCGAGGGACTATCTACACAGATACGCAGTATTTT
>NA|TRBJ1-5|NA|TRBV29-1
CSVAENSNQPQHF
TGCAGCGTTGCCGAGAATAGCAATCAGCCCCAGCATTTT
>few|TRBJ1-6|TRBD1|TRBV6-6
CASDAEGQGWSPLHF
TGTGCCAGCGACGCGGAGGGACAGGGGTGGTCACCCCTCCACTTT
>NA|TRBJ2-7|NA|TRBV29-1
CSVVRLIRGVYEQYF
TGCAGCGTTGTGCGTCTGATCAGGGGGGTTTACGAGCAGTACTTC
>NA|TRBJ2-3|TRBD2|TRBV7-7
CASSLLAGDDTQYF
TGTGCCAGCAGCCTACTAGCGGGAGATGATACGCAGTATTTT
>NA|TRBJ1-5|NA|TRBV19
CASTRRGIRGSNQPQHF
TGTGCCAGTACTCGTCGGGGGATCCGGGGTAGCAATCAGCCCCAGCATTTT
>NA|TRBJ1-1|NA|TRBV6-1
CASSLQFGTEAFF
TGTGCCAGCAGCCTACAGTTTGGGACTGAAGCTTTCTTT
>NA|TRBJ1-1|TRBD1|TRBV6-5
CASSDYRGNTEAFF
TGTGCCAGCAGTGACTACAGGGGGAACACTGAAGCTTTCTTT
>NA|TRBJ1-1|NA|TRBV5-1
CASSSLSTGGEAFF
TGCGCCAGCAGCTCCCTCTCGACGGGAGGGGAAGCTTTCTTT
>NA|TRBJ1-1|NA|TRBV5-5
CASSIWASVDTEAFF
TGTGCCAGCAGCATTTGGGCGTCTGTGGACACTGAAGCTTTCTTT
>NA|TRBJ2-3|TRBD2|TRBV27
CASSLRLAGADTQYF
TGTGCCAGCAGTCTCAGACTAGCGGGGGCAGATACGCAGTATTTT
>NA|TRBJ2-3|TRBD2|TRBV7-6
CASSSYSGRAGNTQYF
TGTGCCAGCAGCTCATATAGCGGGAGGGCGGGAAATACGCAGTATTTT
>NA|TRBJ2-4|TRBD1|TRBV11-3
CASSFGRDRGHIQYF
TGTGCCAGCAGCTTTGGTAGGGACAGGGGGCATATTCAGTACTTC
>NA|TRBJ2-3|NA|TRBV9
CASSVMSVTDTQYF
TGTGCCAGCAGCGTAATGTCGGTGACAGATACGCAGTATTTT
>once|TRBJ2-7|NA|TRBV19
CASKPRSSYEQYF
TGTGCCAGTAAACCTCGCAGCTCCTACGAGCAGTACTTC
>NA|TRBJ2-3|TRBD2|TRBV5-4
CASSFLLTSGRGDTQYF
TGTGCCAGCAGCTTCTTATTGACTAGCGGGAGAGGAGATACGCAGTATTTT
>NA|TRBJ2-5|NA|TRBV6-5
CASNKAFQETQYF
TGTGCCAGCAATAAAGCATTCCAAGAGACCCAGTACTTC
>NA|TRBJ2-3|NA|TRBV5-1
CASSLGGPADTQYF
TGCGCCAGCAGCTTGGGAGGGCCCGCAGATACGCAGTATTTT
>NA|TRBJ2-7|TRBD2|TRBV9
CASSVERESDEQYF
TGTGCCAGCAGCGTAGAGCGGGAGTCCGACGAGCAGTACTTC
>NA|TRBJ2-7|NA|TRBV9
CASSVGGADEQYF
TGTGCCAGCAGCGTTGGAGGGGCGGACGAGCAGTACTTC
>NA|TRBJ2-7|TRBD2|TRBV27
CASSPGLAGGNYEQYF
TGTGCCAGCAGTCCGGGACTAGCGGGAGGAAACTACGAGCAGTACTTC
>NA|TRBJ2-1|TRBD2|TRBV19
CASSIGSGRAYNEQFF
TGTGCCAGTAGTATAGGTAGCGGGAGGGCCTACAATGAGCAGTTCTTC
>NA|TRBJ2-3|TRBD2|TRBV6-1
CASSGLAGGTDTQYF
TGTGCCAGCAGTGGACTAGCGGGGGGCACAGATACGCAGTATTTT
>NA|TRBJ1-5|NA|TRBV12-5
CASAEGQPQHF
TGTGCTAGTGCCGAGGGACAGCCCCAGCATTTT
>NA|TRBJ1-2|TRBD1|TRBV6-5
CASRTGTGDGYTF
TGTGCCAGCAGGACCGGGACAGGGGATGGCTACACCTTC
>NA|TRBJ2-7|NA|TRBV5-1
CASSLGLGLEGEQYF
TGCGCCAGCAGCTTAGGACTGGGCCTCGAGGGCGAGCAGTACTTC
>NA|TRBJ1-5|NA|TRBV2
CASREDQPQHF
TGTGCCAGCAGGGAAGATCAACCCCAGCATTTT
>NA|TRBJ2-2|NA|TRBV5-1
CASRPLADNTGELFF
TGCGCCAGCAGACCCTTAGCGGATAACACCGGGGAGCTGTTTTTT
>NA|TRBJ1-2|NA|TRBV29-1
CSVVSGVGYGYTF
TGCAGCGTAGTATCGGGGGTCGGTTATGGCTACACCTTC
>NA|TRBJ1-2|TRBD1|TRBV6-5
CASSSRGQGDYGYTF
TGTGCCAGCAGTTCCAGGGGACAGGGCGACTATGGCTACACCTTC
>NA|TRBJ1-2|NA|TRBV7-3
CASSLTQTGGYTF
TGTGCCAGCAGCTTAACGCAGACAGGTGGCTACACCTTC
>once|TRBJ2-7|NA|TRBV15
CATSSSRGTSYEQYF
TGTGCCACCAGCAGCAGCAGGGGTACCTCCTACGAGCAGTACTTC
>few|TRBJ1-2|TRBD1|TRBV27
CASSFRGEGYTF
TGTGCCAGCAGTTTCAGGGGGGAGGGCTACACCTTC
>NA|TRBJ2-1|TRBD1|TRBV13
CASSKDRGLGYEQFF
TGTGCCAGCAGCAAGGACAGGGGGTTGGGTTATGAGCAGTTCTTC
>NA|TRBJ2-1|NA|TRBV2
CASCGERGPKNEQFF
TGTGCCAGCTGCGGGGAGAGAGGGCCTAAAAATGAGCAGTTCTTC
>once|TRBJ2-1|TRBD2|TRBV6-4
CASSELLAGVSGQFF
TGTGCCAGCAGTGAATTACTAGCGGGGGTATCGGGGCAGTTCTTC
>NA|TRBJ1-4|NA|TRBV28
CASSLLNQGGSLFF
TGTGCCAGCAGTTTATTAAACCAGGGTGGGTCACTGTTTTTT
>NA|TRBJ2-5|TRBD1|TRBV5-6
CASSVGTGETQYF
TGTGCCAGCAGCGTCGGGACAGGGGAGACCCAGTACTTC
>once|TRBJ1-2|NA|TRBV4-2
CASSQERGGVLYGYTF
TGTGCCAGCAGCCAAGAAAGAGGCGGAGTACTCTATGGCTACACCTTC
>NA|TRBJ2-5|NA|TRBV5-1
CASSLGGGQETQYF
TGCGCCAGCAGCTTGGGTGGGGGGCAAGAGACCCAGTACTTC
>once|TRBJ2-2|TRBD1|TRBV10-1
CASTDRANTGELFF
TGCGCCAGCACTGACAGGGCGAACACCGGGGAGCTGTTTTTT
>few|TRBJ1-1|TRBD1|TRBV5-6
CASSQDKGGLGGLAAFF
TGTGCCAGCAGCCAAGATAAAGGGGGCCTTGGGGGGCTGGCCGCTTTCTTT
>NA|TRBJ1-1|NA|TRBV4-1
CASTVDRNTEAFF
TGCGCCAGCACCGTGGACAGGAACACTGAAGCTTTCTTT
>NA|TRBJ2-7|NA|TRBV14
CASSQTLGAAHYEQYF
TGTGCCAGCAGCCAGACATTAGGGGCAGCCCACTACGAGCAGTACTTC
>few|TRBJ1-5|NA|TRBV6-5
CASRKLRNSNQPQHF
TGTGCCAGCAGGAAACTGAGAAATAGCAATCAGCCCCAGCATTTT
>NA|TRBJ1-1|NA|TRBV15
CATSRDRWVVAGDMNTEAFF
TGTGCCACCAGCAGAGATCGGTGGGTCGTGGCAGGGGACATGAACACTGAAGCTTTCTTT
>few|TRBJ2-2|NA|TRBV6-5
CASSNRVGGELFF
TGTGCCAGCAGTAACAGGGTCGGCGGGGAGCTGTTTTTT
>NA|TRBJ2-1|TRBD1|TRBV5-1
CASSLVDRVYNEQFF
TGCGCCAGCAGCTTGGTGGACAGGGTCTACAATGAGCAGTTCTTC
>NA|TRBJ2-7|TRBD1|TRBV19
CASASTGESIYEQYF
TGTGCCAGTGCCTCGACAGGGGAGAGCATCTACGAGCAGTACTTC
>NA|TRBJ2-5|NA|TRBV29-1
CSVEKGFGETQYF
TGCAGCGTTGAGAAGGGGTTCGGGGAGACCCAGTACTTC
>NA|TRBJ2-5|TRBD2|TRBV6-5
CASSSFSGREGETQYF
TGTGCCAGCAGTTCCTTTAGCGGGAGGGAGGGAGAGACCCAGTACTTC